The 8 T cell receptor delta chains below come from one sample, sequenced in a study of gamma-delta chains in newborns, infants, children. TCRdb re-called clones from the reads using CATT. This table has 3,500 to 5,000 delta-chain clones, about 6.1% appearing once. Input material: blood. The receptors here all came from a child who was a newborn, infant or young child, either healthy, febrile or measles-vaccinated (not recorded which).

In DNA form, the CDR3 reads TGTGCCTGTGACAAAGTACTGGGGAGCTCCTGGGACACCCGACAGATGTTTTTC. Amino acid sequence: CACDKVLGSSWDTRQMFF. The chain is built from TRDV2 and TRDJ3, with 7 nucleotides matching TRDD3. Looked up from germline, CDR1 is GEAIGNYY and CDR2 is EKD. Germline trimming cut 2 bases from V and 0 bases from J; bases unmatched to any gene: 6. The CDR3 is 18 residues long.

As regards this clone: Other DNA sequences within the sample encode an identical CDR3. The V call is TRDV2, the J call TRDJ3; TRDD3 agrees at 10 bases. Germline assignment: CDR1 GEAIGNYY and CDR2 EKD. The CDR3 length is 18 residues. After removal of 3 bases from V and 2 bases from J, the junction contained 6 bases not matched to a gene. The CDR3 DNA follows: TGTGCCTGTGACTCAATGGGGGATACCCCCTGGGACACCCGACAGATGTTTTTC. Protein sequence: CACDSMGDTPWDTRQMFF.

This clone was observed a few times. The chain carries TRDV2 and TRDJ3; maybe TRDD3 (6 bases). Germline V CDR1 and CDR2: GEAIGNYY, EKD. The V end was cut by 3 bases, the J end by 0 bases, with 8 bases between. This CDR3 is 16 amino acids long. The CDR3 DNA is TGTGCCTGTGACTCCTGGGGCTCCTGGGACACCCGACAGATGTTTTTC. Its protein is CACDSWGSWDTRQMFF.

This rearrangement joins TRDV2 to TRDJ3; 11 bases line up with TRDD3. After removal of 0 bases from V and 0 bases from J, the junction contained 6 bases not matched to a gene. The CDR3 consists of 20 residues. In germline, CDR1 is GEAIGNYY, CDR2 EKD. The chain's CDR3 is CACDTGLGDMSSWDTRQMFF. The CDR3 DNA is TGTGCCTGTGACACCGGACTGGGGGATATGAGCTCCTGGGACACCCGACAGATGTTTTTC.

This clone turned up a few times. Other DNA variants within this sample encode the same CDR3. This chain uses TRDV2 with TRDJ3; D might be TRDD3 (5 bases). From germline, CDR1 is GEAIGNYY and CDR2 EKD. CDR3 length equals 18 residues. The ends were cut back, 0 bases at V and 0 bases at J, with 11 bases in the middle. The CDR3 sequence is CACDTAGRSSWDTRQMFF. The CDR3 nucleotides read TGTGCCTGTGACACCGCTGGGAGAAGCTCCTGGGACACCCGACAGATGTTTTTC.

This clone came up a few times. The chain is built from TRDV2 and TRDJ3, with 8 bases matching TRDD3. The germline CDR1 and CDR2 sequences are GEAIGNYY and EKD. The CDR3 has 18 residues. Unmatched junction bases numbered 6, after V lost 3 bases and J lost 0 bases. The CDR3 sequence: CACDFVLGGSWDTRQMFF. The DNA of the CDR3 is TGTGCCTGTGACTTCGTACTGGGGGGCTCCTGGGACACCCGACAGATGTTTTTC.

In its sample, this clone was seen a few times. This chain uses TRDV2 with TRDJ3; 8 bases map to TRDD3. The germline CDR1 and CDR2 sequences are GEAIGNYY and EKD. The CDR3 contains 19 residues. J lost 0 bases, V lost 3 bases, and 9 bases had no gene match. In nucleotides, the CDR3 is TGTGCCTGTGACGGAACTGGGGGTCCAAGCTCCTGGGACACCCGACAGATGTTTTTC. Translation gives CACDGTGGPSSWDTRQMFF.

On this clone itself: A junction end diverges from the germline sequence, so it may reflect a read error. V is TRDV2 and J is TRDJ3; TRDD3 matches at 12 bases. There are 21 residues in the CDR3. Germline V CDR1 and CDR2: GEAIGNYY, EKD. This CDR3 reads CACDTTTGGYPSSWDTRQVFF. The CDR3 DNA sequence: TGTGCCTGTGACACGACTACTGGGGGATACCCTAGCTCCTGGGACACCCGACAGGTGTTTTTC.